This record concerns one TCR beta chain sequence. Antigen unknown. The data were produced by immunoSEQ multiplex PCR, yet TCRdb's version contains in-frame clones alone and is incomplete. The sample yields approximately 41,000 clones, almost 90% seen once. The sample originates from a study of T cells in localized non-small cell lung cancer. Findings and caveats of the study: In adjacent lung, a median about 50 of the top 100 tumor clones were found.

CDR1 and CDR2 from the germline V gene are LGHNA and YSLEER. This CDR3 contains 15 residues. The J segment lost 5 bases and the V segment lost 1 base, leaving 5 bases of the junction unmatched. The rearrangement joins TRBV4-3 to TRBJ2-7; 10 nucleotides agree with TRBD1. The material sequenced was peripheral blood, taken before any cancer treatment. The source of this sequence is a female donor over 55 with stage I squamous cell lung carcinoma. The CDR3 loop is CASSQVGQGRDEQYF. CDR3 sequence (DNA): TGCGCCAGCAGCCAAGTGGGACAGGGGAGAGACGAGCAGTACTTC.